These T cell receptor beta chains were read from a single sample in a study of T cell repertoires in cytomegalovirus infection. TCRdb re-analysed the reads in MiXCR, keeping a single row per CDR3 protein. The repertoire has nearly 550,000 distinct CDR3 sequences, more than 15% of them found once; the top ten carry roughly a quarter. The material sequenced was CD8+ T cells from PBMCs. Receptor source: a human donor in good health (CMV status not recorded). Some clones in this sample may be carry-over from other donors' samples. Both conserved end residues are part of each CDR3. The order of the fields is J gene, clone size, V gene, CDR3 length, D gene, CDR3 DNA, CDR3 protein. The D gene is left open where the match is weak. Expanded clones get a size class; other rows say once, few or many, or leave the size out.

TRBJ2-2 many TRBV10-2 14 TRBD1 TGCGCCAGCGAGGACAGGGGGGAGACCGGGGAGCTGTTTTTT CASEDRGETGELFF
TRBJ2-1 many TRBV7-2 14 - TGTGCCAGCAGTCCTGACGGTGCTTACAATGAGCAGTTCTTC CASSPDGAYNEQFF
TRBJ2-5 many TRBV12-5 15 - TGTGCTAGTGGTTTAAATGCCGGGGGTCAAGAGACCCAGTACTTC CASGLNAGGQETQYF
TRBJ2-1 few TRBV29-1 14 - TGCAGCGCCTCGGACCCGGGCTCCTACAATGAGCAGTTCTTC CSASDPGSYNEQFF
TRBJ1-1 - TRBV5-1 12 TRBD1 TGCGCCAGCAGCTCGGGACAGGGGGAAGCTTTCTTT CASSSGQGEAFF
TRBJ2-7 many TRBV6-1 13 - TGTGCCAGCAGTGAGGGGGGCACCTACGAGCAGTACTTC CASSEGGTYEQYF
TRBJ1-1 many TRBV6-1 15 TRBD1 TGTGCCAGCATATTGACAGGGAGTGAGAACACTGAAGCTTTCTTT CASILTGSENTEAFF
TRBJ2-7 many TRBV7-9 15 - TGTGCCAGCAGCCGACCTCAGGGTTCTGGCTACGAGCAGTACTTC CASSRPQGSGYEQYF
TRBJ1-2 - TRBV5-5 13 - TGTGCCAGCAGCTTGGGAGGGGCGAAAGGCTACACCTTC CASSLGGAKGYTF
TRBJ2-1 many TRBV7-9 11 - TGTGCCAGCAGATGGACGGTTGAGCAGTTCTTC CASRWTVEQFF
TRBJ2-2 - TRBV29-1 14 - TGCAGCGTTGCTGTCCAGGAGAACACCGGGGAGCTGTTTTTT CSVAVQENTGELFF
TRBJ2-5 many TRBV27 15 - TGTGCCAGCAGTAAGTTTTCCGGCTATCAAGAGACCCAGTACTTC CASSKFSGYQETQYF
TRBJ1-2 many TRBV20-1 15 - TGCAGTGCTAGAGATCCGGCCCCGACTCACCATGGCTACACCTTC CSARDPAPTHHGYTF
TRBJ2-7 many TRBV7-9 16 TRBD2 TGTGCCAGCAGCTCAATTACTAGCGGAGGCTCCTACGAGCAGTACTTC CASSSITSGGSYEQYF
TRBJ2-7 many TRBV7-6 18 TRBD2 TGTGCCAGCAGCTTAGGACCCCCTCTAGCGGGAGGACAATACGAGCAGTACTTC CASSLGPPLAGGQYEQYF
TRBJ2-7 - TRBV5-6 13 - TGTGCCAGCAGTTTTTCCCCCCCCTACGAGCAGTACTTC CASSFSPPYEQYF
TRBJ1-4 many TRBV7-6 15 TRBD1 TGTGCCAGCAGCCGCTCACAGGGGACTAATGAAAAACTGTTTTTT CASSRSQGTNEKLFF
TRBJ2-7 - TRBV19 15 TRBD2 TGTGCCAGTAGTCCCGCTGCGGGAGGGCGGTACGAGCAGTACTTC CASSPAAGGRYEQYF
TRBJ2-1 many TRBV4-1 15 - TGCGCCAGCAGACATGAGCTATTCTCCTACAATGAGCAGTTCTTC CASRHELFSYNEQFF
TRBJ2-1 - TRBV27 17 TRBD2 TGTGCCAGCAGCGAAATTTATCATAGCGGGAGCCCCCGTGAGCAGTTCTTC CASSEIYHSGSPREQFF
TRBJ2-2 many TRBV12-3/TRBV12-4 15 - TGTGCCAGCAGTTTAGTTGGCATCTACACCGGGGAGCTGTTTTTT CASSLVGIYTGELFF
TRBJ2-7 - TRBV4-2 14 - TGTGCCAGCAGCTTCGGAGAGGGCCCCTACGAGCAGTACTTC CASSFGEGPYEQYF
TRBJ2-3 many TRBV12-5 15 - TGTGCTAGTGGTTTGGAGGGGCTGAGAACAGATACGCAGTATTTT CASGLEGLRTDTQYF
TRBJ1-1 - TRBV3-1 16 - TGTGCCAGCAGCCCAGAGGGGGACGAAGGGTACACTGAAGCTTTCTTT CASSPEGDEGYTEAFF
TRBJ2-7 - TRBV19 17 - TGTGCCAGTAGTATAGCGAGCGAGGGGCCAGCCTCCTACGAGCAGTACTTC CASSIASEGPASYEQYF
TRBJ2-1 few TRBV11-1 16 - TGTGCCAGCAGCTTAGAAGGGGGGTTCCACTACAATGAGCAGTTCTTC CASSLEGGFHYNEQFF
TRBJ1-2 - TRBV6-1 16 - TGTGCCAGCAGTGCCGGGACACAACTCGACAACTATGGCTACACCTTC CASSAGTQLDNYGYTF